Here is one T cell receptor (beta chain) with its context. Antigen unknown. Time point reported: after neoadjuvant nivolumab, at surgical resection. This entry comes from a study of neoadjuvant anti-PD-1 for oral cavity cancer. The table came from immunoSEQ multiplex PCR; TCRdb's copy has only in-frame clones and leaves some out. Of about 23,000 clones in the sample, about 25% were seen once. The CDR3 has 14 residues. The germline V and J ends were trimmed by 2 bases and 0 bases, with 6 bases remaining between them. In germline, CDR1 is SGHTA, CDR2 FQGTGA. General study results and limits: Pretreatment Treg/Th17 ratio correlated inversely with post-treatment tumor clonality.

V and J are TRBV7-3 and TRBJ2-3; D is unresolved. The material sequenced was tumor tissue, taken after nivolumab (anti-PD-1) treatment. The receptor comes from a person aged 40-85 years with oral cavity squamous cell carcinoma. This chain's CDR3 is CASSLSTSTDTQYF. The CDR3 DNA reads TGTGCCAGCAGCTTATCTACTAGCACAGATACGCAGTATTTT.